The rows below give T cell receptor beta chains drawn from one sample of a study of shared clonotypes between healthy human individuals. Repertoires were generated with immunoSEQ multiplex PCR, while TCRdb's copy carries only in-frame clones and drops some. The sample yields about 490,000 clones, roughly four fifths seen once. The sample consisted of PBMCs. The source of these receptors is a woman between 40 and 55 years old in good health. Some clones in this sample may be carry-over from other donors' samples. CDR3s include the opening cysteine and the closing phenylalanine or tryptophan. The D gene is left open where the match is weak. Clone size appears in some rows only: once, few, many, or a class for an expanded clone.

V gene	D gene	clone size	J gene	CDR3 DNA	CDR3 protein
TRBV4-2	NA	once	TRBJ2-1	TGTGCCAGCAGCCAAGTCTACAATGAGCAGTTCTTC	CASSQVYNEQFF
TRBV5-6	NA	NA	TRBJ2-7	TGTGCCAGCAGTATATCCGGGCCTCGGGTGGAGTACTTC	CASSISGPRVEYF
TRBV27	TRBD2	NA	TRBJ2-1	TGTGCCAGCAGTTTATCGCCCGGACTAGTCAATGAGCAGTTCTTC	CASSLSPGLVNEQFF
TRBV7-2	NA	few	TRBJ2-7	TGTGCCAGCAGCTTAGGGGCGGGGAGGGGGCCCCCCTCCTACGAGCAGTACTTC	CASSLGAGRGPPSYEQYF
TRBV5-1	TRBD1	NA	TRBJ2-2	TGCGCCAGCAGCTTGGACAGGGGAGCCGGGGAGCTGTTTTTT	CASSLDRGAGELFF
TRBV7-2	NA	NA	TRBJ2-7	TGTGCCAGCAGCTTGCCCTCGGAATCGACTTCCTTC	CASSLPSESTSF
TRBV28	NA	NA	TRBJ1-1	TGTGCCAGCAGTGTCGGGGGGACTGAAGCTTTCTTT	CASSVGGTEAFF
TRBV5-1	NA	NA	TRBJ2-1	TGCGCCAGCAGCTTGGACGGGCAGGGGATTGATGAGCAGTTCTTC	CASSLDGQGIDEQFF
TRBV6-5	NA	NA	TRBJ2-5	TGTGCCAGCAGTTACTCCGGACACCGGAGGGAGACCCAGTACTTC	CASSYSGHRRETQYF
TRBV5-1	NA	NA	TRBJ2-5	TGCGCCAGCAGCTTGGGATCACAGGGATCCGGAGAGACCCAGTACTTC	CASSLGSQGSGETQYF
TRBV28	NA	NA	TRBJ2-7	TGTGCCAGCAGTTTTCCTCGCAGGGGCCTCTACGAGCAGTACTTC	CASSFPRRGLYEQYF
TRBV29-1	NA	NA	TRBJ1-2	TGCAGCGCCATTTTACAGGGCTTAGGATACGGCTACACCTTC	CSAILQGLGYGYTF
TRBV6-1	NA	many	TRBJ1-4	TGTGCCAGCAGTGAGAGGCAGTATAATGAAAAACTGTTTTTT	CASSERQYNEKLFF
TRBV29-1	TRBD2	few	TRBJ2-1	TGCAGCGTTGAAGATCGGGGGGATGAGCAGTTCTTC	CSVEDRGDEQFF
TRBV2	NA	once	TRBJ1-2	TGTGCCAGCAGTGCGGGAGGGGCTCGGGGCTACACCTTC	CASSAGGARGYTF
TRBV5-5	NA	NA	TRBJ2-7	TGTGCCAGCATCCTGAACTACGAGCAGTACTTC	CASILNYEQYF
TRBV28	NA	NA	TRBJ1-3	TGTGCCAGCAGCTGGGGGTCGGGGTCCGGAAACACCATATATTTT	CASSWGSGSGNTIYF
TRBV11-2	TRBD2	NA	TRBJ2-3	TGTGCCAGCAGCCCGCCCTCCGGTGGGGGACTAGACACAGATACGCAGTATTTT	CASSPPSGGGLDTDTQYF
TRBV28	TRBD2	NA	TRBJ2-1	TGTGCCAGCAGCCCAGGGACTAGCAATGAGCAGTTCTTC	CASSPGTSNEQFF
TRBV28	NA	once	TRBJ1-5	TGTGCCAGCAGCCCCGCTGGGCTTCAGCCCCAGCATTTT	CASSPAGLQPQHF
TRBV7-9	NA	NA	TRBJ2-5	TGTGCCAGCAGCTTAGGGGGGCAGTGGTCCCAGTACTTC	CASSLGGQWSQYF
TRBV5-4	NA	NA	TRBJ2-1	TGTGCCAGCAGCCCGCCTGGGGCGACCTCCTACAATGAGCAGTTCTTC	CASSPPGATSYNEQFF
TRBV5-4	NA	NA	TRBJ2-2	TGTGCCAGCAGCCAGCTGGGTTCCACCGGGGAGCTGTTTTTT	CASSQLGSTGELFF
TRBV6-1	TRBD1	NA	TRBJ2-1	TGTGCCAGCAGCGGGACAGACAACAATGAGCAGTTCTTC	CASSGTDNNEQFF
TRBV6-6	NA	NA	TRBJ2-5	TGTGCCAGCAGTTACCGAGGAGAGACCCAGTACTTC	CASSYRGETQYF
TRBV5-4	TRBD1	NA	TRBJ1-4	TGTGCCAGCGCGCCCGACAGGGGTGAAAAACTGTTTTTT	CASAPDRGEKLFF
TRBV7-3	NA	few	TRBJ2-7	TGTGCCAGCAGCCGGGGACCCTCCTACGAGCAGTACTTC	CASSRGPSYEQYF
TRBV9	NA	NA	TRBJ2-7	TGTGCCAGCAGCGTAGCGGGACGGGTCTACGAGCAGTACTTC	CASSVAGRVYEQYF
TRBV7-9	TRBD1	once	TRBJ2-2	TGTGCCAGCAGCGCCCGGGACAGGGCCGGGGAGCTGTTTTTT	CASSARDRAGELFF
TRBV10-1	NA	NA	TRBJ2-3	TGCGCCAGCAGTGTTTTGGGCACAGATACGCAGTATTTT	CASSVLGTDTQYF
TRBV18	NA	NA	TRBJ2-2	TGTGCCAGCTCACCACCCACAGAATCAAACACCGGGGAGCTGTTTTTT	CASSPPTESNTGELFF
TRBV18	NA	once	TRBJ2-2	TGTGCCAGCTCACTCCGGTCTACCGGGGAGCTGTTTTTT	CASSLRSTGELFF
TRBV7-9	TRBD2	NA	TRBJ2-3	TGTGCCAGCAGTACCCCGAAGACTAGCGGCACAGATACGCAGTATTTT	CASSTPKTSGTDTQYF
TRBV28	NA	NA	TRBJ2-1	TGTGCCAGCAGTTCACATCACGGAAGCTCCTACAATGAGCAGTTCTTC	CASSSHHGSSYNEQFF
TRBV2	NA	NA	TRBJ2-7	TGTGCCAGCAGTATTACATACGAGCAGTACTTC	CASSITYEQYF
TRBV29-1	NA	NA	TRBJ2-7	TGCAGCGTTACGACAGCGAATTTAGGCGGGCAGTACTTC	CSVTTANLGGQYF
TRBV11-2	TRBD2	NA	TRBJ2-7	TGTGCCAGCAGCTTAGGAGGGGAGGGCGAGCAGTACTTC	CASSLGGEGEQYF
TRBV18	NA	once	TRBJ1-1	TGTGCCAGCTCACCAACGCAGGGAGCGCAGAACACTGAAGCTTTCTTT	CASSPTQGAQNTEAFF
TRBV28	NA	NA	TRBJ2-7	TGTGCCAGCAGGCCGACAGGAAACTACGAGCAGTACTTC	CASRPTGNYEQYF
TRBV19	TRBD1	few	TRBJ1-5	TGTGCCAGTAGCAATACCCTCGGGACAGTCAATCAGCCCCAGCATTTT	CASSNTLGTVNQPQHF
TRBV28	TRBD2	once	TRBJ2-3	TGTGCCAGCAGTTTACCCCGGGGTAGCGGGAGAAATACGCAGTATTTT	CASSLPRGSGRNTQYF
TRBV6-5	NA	many	TRBJ2-7	TGTGCCAGCAGTTACAGGGACGGGTCCTCCTACGAGCAGTACTTC	CASSYRDGSSYEQYF
TRBV7-9	NA	NA	TRBJ2-1	TGTGCCAGCAGCTCCCAAGGTGGCGGCATCGGCAATGAGCAGTTCTTC	CASSSQGGGIGNEQFF